The text below deals with one TCR beta chain. The target of this receptor is not known. Per-base quality was not reported, and no clone a single base away is much larger than it. Including the terminal cysteine and phenylalanine, the CDR3 comprises 15 residues. Only the CDR3 DNA is retained, 45 bases long and in frame from the first base. Based on the germline V gene, the CDR1 and CDR2 sequences are SGHVS and FNYEAQ. The germline ends are 9 bases apart after V is trimmed by 1 base and J by 3 bases. The sample is drawn from a study of blood T cell repertoires in COVID-19 (dated by TCRdb to the early 2020s). Context from the whole study: Samples covering the acute and convalescent phases of COVID-19 were provided by collaborators in the United States, Italy and Spain. The material from the prospective study consisted of cDNA or gDNA derived from T cells, B-cell-depleted T cells, or PBMCs. The dataset comprised deeply sampled blood TCRbeta repertoires from subjects exposed to, actively infected with, or recovered from COVID-19. The repertoires were made available in a free public database intended to serve as a resource for research on the immune response to SARS-CoV-2. Samples came from the ongoing ImmuneRACE study (first 160 participants) plus 1,254 subjects from 6 global collaborators. A de-identified subject ID, COVID-19 status, age in years and sex were almost always included in the sample metadata. Where available, HLA class I and class II types were taken from metadata supplied by the sample provider and were not determined by assay-based typing.

Collaborating institutions collected whole blood in K2EDTA tubes following their own protocols. Collaborator samples were shipped for TCRbeta analysis as frozen whole blood, isolated PBMCs, or DNA extracted from either sample type. Study-wide conclusions, independent of this receptor: The amount of clinical and demographic metadata varied by source and participant and was provided uncurated.

TCRbeta CDR3 regions were amplified from genomic DNA using the immunoSEQ Assay, a bias-controlled multiplex PCR. The published analysis was carried out like this. The number of nucleated cells in each sample was estimated from the amplification of reference gene primers within the assay. Sequence reads were collapsed and filtered to measure the absolute abundance of every unique TCRbeta CDR3 rearrangement. Productive Simpson clonality was computed per sample as the square root of Simpson's diversity index over productive rearrangements. Not all clones reach the TCRdb copy of this immuneACCESS table, which keeps in-frame sequences only. Checked studies attribute under half of the gap to unresolved V genes and leave the rest unexplained. That table gives V, J and clone size, and the DNA gave D and trimming. Recorded for this sample are about 40,000 clones; 80% to 90% of them occurred a single time. Roughly an eighth of the sample rests with the top ten.

The sequence was collected from a human donor in a cohort sampled during active COVID-19. The V and J segments used are TRBV7-6 and TRBJ2-2, with TRBD1 as a weak D call on 6 bases. Sequencing input: peripheral blood. The DNA sequence reads TGTGCCAGCAGCTTAGACAGGGTCGACACCGGGGAGCTGTTTTTT. Translated, this is CASSLDRVDTGELFF.